This is a list of T cell receptor beta chains from one sample in a study of blood T cell repertoires in COVID-19. Only in-frame clones appear in the TCRdb table, and some are missing; sequencing was by immunoSEQ multiplex PCR. The data show 450,000 to 500,000 clones, 70% to 90% seen once. Sequenced sample: peripheral blood. The receptors come from a human donor in a cohort sampled during active COVID-19. Both conserved end residues are part of each CDR3. A D gene is named only where the DNA matches it firmly. Clone size appears in some rows only: once, few, many, or a class for an expanded clone.

v_call,clone_size,j_call,d_call,cdr3_aa,cdr3_nt
TRBV28,many,TRBJ2-7,.,CASSTSSYEQYF,TGTGCCAGCAGTACGAGCTCCTACGAGCAGTACTTC
TRBV3-1/TRBV3-2,few,TRBJ1-1,.,CASSPGQINTEAFF,TGTGCCAGCAGCCCAGGACAGATTAACACTGAAGCTTTCTTT
TRBV2,few,TRBJ2-2,TRBD1,CASSELTGGGGELFF,TGTGCCAGCAGTGAATTAACAGGGGGAGGCGGGGAGCTGTTTTTT
TRBV7-8,.,TRBJ2-5,.,CASREGSKTQYF,TGTGCCAGCAGAGAGGGATCGAAGACCCAGTACTTC
TRBV19,.,TRBJ1-6,.,CASSSQGSGSPLHF,TGTGCCAGTAGTAGCCAGGGGTCTGGTTCACCCCTCCACTTT
TRBV7-9,few,TRBJ1-1,.,CASSLQENTEAFF,TGTGCCAGCAGCTTACAGGAGAACACTGAAGCTTTCTTT
TRBV19,few,TRBJ1-1,.,CASSMGGLTEAFF,TGTGCCAGTAGTATGGGAGGGCTCACTGAAGCTTTCTTT
TRBV18,.,TRBJ2-5,.,CASSPETGAKETQYF,TGTGCCAGCTCACCGGAGACGGGAGCGAAAGAGACCCAGTACTTC
TRBV6-5,.,TRBJ2-7,.,CASRLSSYEQYF,TGTGCCAGCAGGCTAAGTTCCTACGAGCAGTACTTC
TRBV6-5,.,TRBJ1-2,TRBD1,CASRTGVNYGYTF,TGTGCCAGCAGGACAGGGGTTAACTATGGCTACACCTTC
TRBV10-3,.,TRBJ2-7,TRBD2,CAIRTSGFSYEQYF,TGTGCCATTCGGACTAGCGGGTTCTCCTACGAGCAGTACTTC
TRBV6-5,.,TRBJ1-1,TRBD1,CASIQTGFSRAFF,TGTGCCAGCATTCAGACAGGGTTCTCCCGGGCTTTCTTT
TRBV19,.,TRBJ1-4,.,CASSPRTVAATNEKLFF,TGTGCCAGTAGTCCCCGGACAGTCGCCGCAACTAATGAAAAACTGTTTTTT
TRBV14,.,TRBJ2-1,.,CASSQAQAYNEQFF,TGTGCCAGCAGCCAAGCGCAGGCCTACAATGAGCAGTTCTTC
TRBV5-4,few,TRBJ1-6,.,CASSLAGEPSYNSPLHF,TGTGCCAGCAGCTTGGCCGGGGAGCCGTCCTATAATTCACCCCTCCACTTT
TRBV18,.,TRBJ2-3,TRBD2,CASSPKLAGGPDTQYF,TGTGCCAGCTCACCCAAACTAGCGGGAGGGCCAGATACGCAGTATTTT
TRBV7-3,.,TRBJ2-7,TRBD2,CASSLSGGPDTYEQYF,TGTGCCAGCAGCTTAAGCGGGGGGCCGGACACCTACGAGCAGTACTTC
TRBV29-1,.,TRBJ2-1,.,CSGGETYNEQFF,TGCAGCGGGGGGGAGACCTACAATGAGCAGTTCTTC
TRBV5-6,.,TRBJ1-6,TRBD1,CASSFTDRGVSPLHF,TGTGCCAGCAGCTTCACCGACAGGGGTGTCTCACCCCTCCACTTT
TRBV7-2,.,TRBJ1-1,.,CASSNQGNTEAFF,TGTGCCAGCAGCAATCAGGGGAACACTGAAGCTTTCTTT
TRBV7-2,.,TRBJ2-1,.,CASSKRDNEQFF,TGTGCCAGCAGCAAGAGGGACAATGAGCAGTTCTTC
TRBV7-3,.,TRBJ1-1,.,CASSLQGQAEAFF,TGTGCCAGCAGCTTACAGGGTCAGGCTGAAGCTTTCTTT
TRBV28,few,TRBJ2-3,.,CATYRQPTDTQYF,TGTGCCACCTATCGACAGCCTACAGATACGCAGTATTTT
TRBV19,.,TRBJ1-3,.,CASSISTSGNTIYF,TGTGCCAGTAGTATCAGTACCTCTGGAAACACCATATATTTT
TRBV6-1,.,TRBJ1-5,TRBD1,CASSEPGTGGWNQPQHF,TGTGCCAGCAGTGAACCAGGGACAGGGGGATGGAATCAGCCCCAGCATTTT
TRBV28,.,TRBJ1-5,.,CASSPTAPENQPQHF,TGTGCCAGCAGTCCCACCGCCCCGGAGAATCAGCCCCAGCATTTT
TRBV6-5,.,TRBJ1-2,.,CASSFPRDSSGGYTF,TGTGCCAGCAGTTTTCCCCGGGACTCCTCTGGGGGCTACACCTTC
TRBV9,.,TRBJ2-2,.,CASSVAESAIDTGELFF,TGTGCCAGCAGCGTAGCTGAGTCCGCCATTGATACCGGGGAGCTGTTTTTT
TRBV9,.,TRBJ1-2,TRBD1,CASSTFWTGDYGYTF,TGTGCCAGCAGCACTTTTTGGACAGGCGACTATGGCTACACCTTC
TRBV19,.,TRBJ2-3,TRBD1,CASSMLGQGIDTQYF,TGTGCCAGTAGTATGTTGGGACAGGGGATCGATACGCAGTATTTT
TRBV5-4,.,TRBJ2-2,.,CASSLGGRANTGELFF,TGTGCCAGCAGCTTGGGGGGCCGCGCGAACACCGGGGAGCTGTTTTTT
TRBV28,.,TRBJ2-7,.,CASSQVERVSYEQYF,TGTGCCAGCAGTCAGGTAGAGAGAGTATCCTACGAGCAGTACTTC
TRBV3-1/TRBV3-2,.,TRBJ2-1,.,CASSQDLPAGGDEQFF,TGTGCCAGCAGCCAAGATCTTCCCGCTGGGGGCGATGAGCAGTTCTTC
TRBV5-1,.,TRBJ2-1,.,CASSLGLRGRAGNEQFF,TGCGCCAGCAGCTTGGGTTTGAGGGGGAGAGCCGGCAATGAGCAGTTCTTC
TRBV5-1,.,TRBJ2-1,.,CASSPHTGLPSYNEQFF,TGCGCCAGCAGCCCTCACACAGGGCTCCCCTCCTACAATGAGCAGTTCTTC
TRBV7-3,.,TRBJ1-1,.,CASSQGWNTEAFF,TGTGCCAGCAGCCAGGGGTGGAACACTGAAGCTTTCTTT
TRBV19,.,TRBJ1-1,.,CASSIDTVEAFF,TGTGCCAGTAGTATAGATACAGTCGAAGCTTTCTTT
TRBV7-9,few,TRBJ1-5,TRBD1,CASSSGTANQPQHF,TGTGCCAGCAGCTCGGGGACAGCAAATCAGCCCCAGCATTTT
TRBV9,.,TRBJ2-1,TRBD2,CASSPSSAGEQFF,TGTGCCAGCAGCCCTAGTTCAGCGGGAGAGCAGTTCTTC
TRBV27,once,TRBJ2-7,TRBD2,CASSFLAGYSYEQYF,TGTGCCAGCAGTTTCCTAGCGGGATACTCCTACGAGCAGTACTTC
TRBV15,.,TRBJ2-5,TRBD1,CATSRGQGAGETQYF,TGTGCCACCAGCAGGGGACAGGGGGCTGGGGAGACCCAGTACTTC
TRBV5-1,.,TRBJ2-1,TRBD2,CASRGTTGLAGGGEQFF,TGCGCCAGCAGAGGAACAACGGGACTAGCGGGAGGGGGTGAGCAGTTCTTC
TRBV9,.,TRBJ1-1,.,CASSVEVGHPNTEAFF,TGTGCCAGCAGCGTAGAGGTTGGACACCCGAACACTGAAGCTTTCTTT
TRBV4-3,few,TRBJ1-6,.,CASSLRANNSPLHF,TGCGCCAGCAGCCTGAGAGCAAATAATTCACCCCTCCACTTT
TRBV2,.,TRBJ2-3,TRBD2,CASSAGLAGTDTQYF,TGTGCCAGCAGTGCCGGGCTAGCGGGAACAGATACGCAGTATTTT
TRBV5-4,.,TRBJ2-2,TRBD2,CASSPRGTSGRGTGELFF,TGTGCCAGCAGCCCCCGAGGGACTAGCGGGAGAGGCACCGGGGAGCTGTTTTTT
TRBV6-5,.,TRBJ1-2,TRBD1,CASSARGSNYGYTF,TGTGCCAGCAGCGCCAGGGGGAGCAACTATGGCTACACCTTC
TRBV5-1,.,TRBJ2-5,TRBD2,CASSRYLAGGSGSRQYF,TGCGCCAGCAGCCGATACCTAGCGGGAGGGTCCGGTTCTCGCCAGTACTTC
TRBV7-8,.,TRBJ2-1,TRBD2,CASSPQLVLAVPRNEQFF,TGTGCCAGCAGCCCCCAACTAGTACTAGCGGTCCCGAGGAATGAGCAGTTCTTC
TRBV10-3,.,TRBJ2-4,.,CAISEGPSGRYIQYF,TGTGCCATCAGTGAGGGCCCCTCGGGAAGATACATTCAGTACTTC
TRBV19,.,TRBJ1-5,TRBD1,CASSTLDRGRNQPQHF,TGTGCCAGTAGTACCCTCGACAGGGGGCGCAATCAGCCCCAGCATTTT
TRBV19,.,TRBJ2-3,.,CASSTRGDTQYF,TGTGCCAGTAGTACCCGGGGGGATACGCAGTATTTT